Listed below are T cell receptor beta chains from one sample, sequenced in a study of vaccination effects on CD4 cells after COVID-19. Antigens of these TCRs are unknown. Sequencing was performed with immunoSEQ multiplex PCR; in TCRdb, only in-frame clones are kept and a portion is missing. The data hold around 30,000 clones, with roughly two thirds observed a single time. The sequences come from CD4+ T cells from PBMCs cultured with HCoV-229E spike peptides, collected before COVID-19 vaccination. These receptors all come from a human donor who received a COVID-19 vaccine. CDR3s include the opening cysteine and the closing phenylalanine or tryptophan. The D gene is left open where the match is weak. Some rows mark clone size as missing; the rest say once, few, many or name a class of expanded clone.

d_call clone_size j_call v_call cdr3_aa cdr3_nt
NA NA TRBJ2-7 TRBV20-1 CSATGRNEQYF TGCAGTGCGACGGGACGGAACGAGCAGTACTTC
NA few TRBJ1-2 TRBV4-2 CASSQFSEGGNTF TGTGCCAGCAGCCAATTCAGCGAGGGGGGTAACACCTTC
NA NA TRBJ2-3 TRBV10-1 CASPAPRGATDTQYF TGCGCCAGCCCCGCCCCACGGGGGGCCACAGATACGCAGTATTTT
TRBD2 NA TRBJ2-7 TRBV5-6 CASSLFGRRGLSSYEQYF TGTGCCAGCAGCTTATTCGGGAGGAGGGGCCTGAGCTCCTACGAGCAGTACTTC
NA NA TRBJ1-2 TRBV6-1 CASSEPGSNYGYTF TGTGCCAGCAGTGAACCAGGATCCAACTATGGCTACACCTTC
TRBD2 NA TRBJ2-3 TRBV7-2 CASSPAGGTASGTQYF TGTGCCAGCAGCCCTGCGGGGGGAACTGCGTCTGGTACGCAGTATTTT
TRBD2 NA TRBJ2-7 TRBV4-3 CASSQASGGTLSYEQYF TGCGCCAGCAGCCAAGCTAGCGGGGGGACCCTCTCCTACGAGCAGTACTTC
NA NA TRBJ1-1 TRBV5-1 CASSPSEFSVIEAFF TGCGCCAGCAGTCCTAGTGAGTTCTCGGTCATTGAAGCTTTCTTT
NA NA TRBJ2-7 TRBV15 CATSTGPSYEQYF TGTGCCACCAGCACGGGACCGAGCTACGAGCAGTACTTC
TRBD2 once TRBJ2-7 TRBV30 CAWSPQRGGPEYF TGTGCCTGGAGCCCCCAGCGGGGGGGCCCCGAGTACTTC
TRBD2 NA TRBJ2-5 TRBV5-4 CASSPGLAQETQYF TGTGCCAGCAGCCCGGGACTAGCGCAGGAGACCCAGTACTTC
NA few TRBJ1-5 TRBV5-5 CASSFGGRQDQPQHF TGTGCCAGCAGCTTCGGGGGGCGGCAGGATCAGCCCCAGCATTTT
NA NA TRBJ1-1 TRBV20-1 CSARDFQEAFF TGCAGTGCTAGAGATTTCCAGGAAGCTTTCTTT
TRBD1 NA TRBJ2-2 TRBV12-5 CASGLVVPSAGTGSTGELFF TGTGCTAGTGGTTTGGTAGTCCCGTCAGCCGGGACAGGGTCAACCGGGGAGCTGTTTTTT
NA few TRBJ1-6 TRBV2 CASRRVVGSPLHF TGTGCCAGCCGTCGGGTAGTAGGTTCACCCCTCCACTTT
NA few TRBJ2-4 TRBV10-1 CASSAIPNIQYF TGCGCCAGCTCGGCTATTCCCAACATTCAGTACTTC
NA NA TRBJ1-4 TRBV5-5 CASSSWGTNEKLFF TGTGCCAGCAGCTCGTGGGGAACTAATGAAAAACTGTTTTTT
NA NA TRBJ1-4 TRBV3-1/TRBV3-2 CASSHRGRSEKLFF TGTGCCAGCAGCCACAGGGGTAGATCGGAAAAACTGTTTTTT
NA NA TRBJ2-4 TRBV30 CAMEVDGKGDF TGTGCCATGGAGGTGGATGGCAAAGGAGACTTC
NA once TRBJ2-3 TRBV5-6 CASSLGTADTQYF TGTGCCAGCAGCTTGGGGACCGCAGATACGCAGTATTTT
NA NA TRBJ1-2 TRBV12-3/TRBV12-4 CASSLIREAGYTF TGTGCCAGCAGTTTGATTAGGGAGGCTGGCTACACCTTC
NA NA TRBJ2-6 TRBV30 CAWSVLGSGANVLTF TGTGCCTGGAGTGTACTAGGCTCTGGGGCCAACGTCCTGACTTTC
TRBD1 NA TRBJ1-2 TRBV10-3 CAISDWTGGYGYTF TGTGCCATCAGTGATTGGACAGGGGGCTATGGCTACACCTTC
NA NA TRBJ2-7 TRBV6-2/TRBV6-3 CASSSFTSPTPYEQYF TGTGCCAGCAGTTCCTTCACATCGCCCACCCCCTACGAGCAGTACTTC
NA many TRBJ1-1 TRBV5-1 CASSPGHQNTEAFF TGCGCCAGCAGCCCGGGACACCAAAACACTGAAGCTTTCTTT
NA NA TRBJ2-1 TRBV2 CASSEFTRGNEQFF TGTGCCAGCAGTGAATTTACTAGAGGCAATGAGCAGTTCTTC
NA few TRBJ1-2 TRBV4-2 CASSQDQGSYGYTF TGTGCCAGCAGCCAAGATCAGGGTTCATATGGCTACACCTTC
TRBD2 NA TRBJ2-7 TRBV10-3 CAIGTSGNYEQYF TGTGCCATCGGGACTAGCGGGAACTACGAGCAGTACTTC
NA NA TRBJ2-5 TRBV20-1 CSPHGETQYF TGCAGTCCCCATGGGGAGACCCAGTACTTC
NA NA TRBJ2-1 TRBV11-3 CASSSHLGENNEQFF TGTGCCAGCAGTTCCCACCTCGGGGAGAACAATGAGCAGTTCTTC
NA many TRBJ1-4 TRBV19 CASSILSGNNEKLFF TGTGCCAGTAGTATCCTCTCCGGGAATAATGAAAAACTGTTTTTT
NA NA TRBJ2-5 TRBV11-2 CASSLFPGGGGTQYF TGTGCCAGCAGCTTATTCCCAGGTGGAGGGGGGACCCAGTACTTC
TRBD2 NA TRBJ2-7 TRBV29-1 CSGRLGLAGEQYF TGCAGCGGCAGACTGGGACTAGCGGGCGAGCAGTACTTC